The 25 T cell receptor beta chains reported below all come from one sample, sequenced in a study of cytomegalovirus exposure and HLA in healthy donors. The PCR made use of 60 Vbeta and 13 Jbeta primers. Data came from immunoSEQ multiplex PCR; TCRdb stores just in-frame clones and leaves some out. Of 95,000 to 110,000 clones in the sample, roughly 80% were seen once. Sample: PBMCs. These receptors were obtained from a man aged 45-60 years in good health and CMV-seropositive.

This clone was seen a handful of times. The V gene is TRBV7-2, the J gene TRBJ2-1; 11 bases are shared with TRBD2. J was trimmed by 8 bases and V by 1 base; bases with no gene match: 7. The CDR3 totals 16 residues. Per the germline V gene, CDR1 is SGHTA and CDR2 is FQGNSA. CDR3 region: CASSLVSGLAADEQFF. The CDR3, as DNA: TGTGCCAGCAGCTTAGTGTCGGGACTAGCGGCCGATGAGCAGTTCTTC.

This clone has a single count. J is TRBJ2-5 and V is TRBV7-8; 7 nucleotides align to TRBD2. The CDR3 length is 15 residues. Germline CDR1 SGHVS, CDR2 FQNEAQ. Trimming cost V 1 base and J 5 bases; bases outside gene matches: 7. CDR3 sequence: CASSLDAGGGETQYF. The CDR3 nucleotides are TGTGCCAGCAGCTTAGATGCCGGGGGAGGGGAGACCCAGTACTTC.

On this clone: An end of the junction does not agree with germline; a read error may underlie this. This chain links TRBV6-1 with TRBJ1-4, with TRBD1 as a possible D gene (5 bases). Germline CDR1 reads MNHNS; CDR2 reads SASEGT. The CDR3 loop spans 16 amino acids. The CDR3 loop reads CASSELAGRTNEELFF. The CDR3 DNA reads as TGTGCCAGCAGTGAACTAGCAGGGAGGACTAATGAAGAACTGTTTTTT.

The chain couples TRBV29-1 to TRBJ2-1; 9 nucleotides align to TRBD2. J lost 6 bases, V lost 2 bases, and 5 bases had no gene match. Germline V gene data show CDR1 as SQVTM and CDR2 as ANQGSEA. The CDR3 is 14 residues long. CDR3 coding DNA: TGCAGCGTTGAAAGGGGACTAGCCCTCAATGAGCAGTTCTTC. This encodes CSVERGLALNEQFF.

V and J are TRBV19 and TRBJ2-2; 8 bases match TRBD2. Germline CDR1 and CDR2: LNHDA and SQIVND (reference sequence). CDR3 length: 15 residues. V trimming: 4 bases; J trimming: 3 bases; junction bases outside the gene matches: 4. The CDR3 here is CASSTSGLDTGELFF. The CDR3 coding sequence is TGTGCCAGTAGTACTAGCGGGTTGGACACCGGGGAGCTGTTTTTT.

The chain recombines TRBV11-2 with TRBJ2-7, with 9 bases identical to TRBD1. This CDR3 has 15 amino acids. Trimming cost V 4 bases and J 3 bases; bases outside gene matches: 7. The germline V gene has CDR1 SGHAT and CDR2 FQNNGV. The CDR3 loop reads CASSSWTGANYEQYF. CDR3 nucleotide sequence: TGTGCCAGCAGCTCTTGGACAGGGGCTAACTACGAGCAGTACTTC.

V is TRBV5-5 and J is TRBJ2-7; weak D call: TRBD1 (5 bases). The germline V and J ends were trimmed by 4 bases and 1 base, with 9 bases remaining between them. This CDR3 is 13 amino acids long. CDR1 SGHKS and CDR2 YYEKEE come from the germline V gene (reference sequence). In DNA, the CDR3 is TGTGCCAGCAGCCCAAGGGGATCCTACGAGCAGTACTTC. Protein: CASSPRGSYEQYF.

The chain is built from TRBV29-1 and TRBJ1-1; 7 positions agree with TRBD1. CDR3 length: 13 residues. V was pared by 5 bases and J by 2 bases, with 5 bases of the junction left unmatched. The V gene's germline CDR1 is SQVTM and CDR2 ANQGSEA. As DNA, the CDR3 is TGCAGCGTTATGACAGGGAAAAACACTGAAGCTTTCTTT. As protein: CSVMTGKNTEAFF.

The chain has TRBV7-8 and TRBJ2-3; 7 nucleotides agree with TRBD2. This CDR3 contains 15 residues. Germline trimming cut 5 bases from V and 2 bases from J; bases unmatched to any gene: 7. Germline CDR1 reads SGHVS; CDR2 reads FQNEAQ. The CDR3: CASSRTSEPTDTQYF. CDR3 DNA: TGTGCCAGCAGCCGCACTAGCGAACCCACAGATACGCAGTATTTT.

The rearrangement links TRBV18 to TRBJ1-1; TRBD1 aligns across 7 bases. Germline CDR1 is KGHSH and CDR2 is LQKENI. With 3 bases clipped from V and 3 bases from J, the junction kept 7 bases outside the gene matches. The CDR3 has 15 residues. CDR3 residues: CASSPQGRGDTEAFF. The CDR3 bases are TGTGCCAGCTCACCCCAGGGCAGGGGGGACACTGAAGCTTTCTTT.

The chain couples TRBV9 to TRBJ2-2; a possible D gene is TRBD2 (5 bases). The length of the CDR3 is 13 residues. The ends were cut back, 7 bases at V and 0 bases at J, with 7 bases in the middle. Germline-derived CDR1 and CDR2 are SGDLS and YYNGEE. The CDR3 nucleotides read TGTGCCAGCGAAGCGGCGAACACCGGGGAGCTGTTTTTT. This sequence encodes CASEAANTGELFF.

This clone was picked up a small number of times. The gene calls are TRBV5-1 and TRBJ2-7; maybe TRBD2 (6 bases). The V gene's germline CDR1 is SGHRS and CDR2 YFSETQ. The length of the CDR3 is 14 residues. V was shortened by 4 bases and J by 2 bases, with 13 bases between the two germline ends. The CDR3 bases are TGCGCCAGCAGCCGAACGGGGGACCCCTACGAGCAGTACTTC. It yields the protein CASSRTGDPYEQYF.

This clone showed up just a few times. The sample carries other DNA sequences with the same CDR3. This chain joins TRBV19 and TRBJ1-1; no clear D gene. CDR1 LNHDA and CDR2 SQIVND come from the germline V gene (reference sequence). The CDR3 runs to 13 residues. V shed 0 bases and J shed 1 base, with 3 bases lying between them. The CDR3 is CASSIDRNTEAFF. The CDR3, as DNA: TGTGCCAGTAGTATAGACCGGAACACTGAAGCTTTCTTT. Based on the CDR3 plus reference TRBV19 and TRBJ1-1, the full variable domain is DGGITQSPKYLFRKEGQNVTLSCEQNLNHDAMYWYRQDPGQGLRLIYYSQIVNDFQKGDIAEGYSVSREKKESFPLTVTSAQKNPTAFYLCASSIDRNTEAFFGQGTRLTVV.

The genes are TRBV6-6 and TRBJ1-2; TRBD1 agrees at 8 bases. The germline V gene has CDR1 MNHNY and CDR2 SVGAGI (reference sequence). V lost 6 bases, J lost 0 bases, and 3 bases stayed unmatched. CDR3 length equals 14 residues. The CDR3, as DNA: TGTGCCAGCAGCCGGGGACAGGCTAACTATGGCTACACCTTC. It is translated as CASSRGQANYGYTF.

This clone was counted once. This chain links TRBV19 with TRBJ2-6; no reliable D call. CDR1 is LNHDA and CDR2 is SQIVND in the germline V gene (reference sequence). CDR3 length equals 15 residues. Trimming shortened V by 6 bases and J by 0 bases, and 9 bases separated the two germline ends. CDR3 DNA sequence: TGTGCCAGTAGCCGCGGTTCCTCTGGGGCCAACGTCCTGACTTTC. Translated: CASSRGSSGANVLTF.

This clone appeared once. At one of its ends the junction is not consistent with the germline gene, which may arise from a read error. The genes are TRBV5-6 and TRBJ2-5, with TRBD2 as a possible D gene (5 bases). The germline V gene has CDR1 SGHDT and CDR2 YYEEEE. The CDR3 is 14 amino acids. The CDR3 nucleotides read TGTACCAGCAGCTTGGAAGGTGGCGGGGAGACCCAGTACTTC. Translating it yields CTSSLEGGGETQYF.

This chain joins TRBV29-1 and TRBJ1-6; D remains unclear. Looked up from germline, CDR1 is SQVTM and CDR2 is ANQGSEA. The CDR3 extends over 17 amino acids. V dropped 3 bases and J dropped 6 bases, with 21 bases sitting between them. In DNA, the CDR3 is TGCAGCGTTGAGGGCAGGATCTTCGATCGTGTTAATTCACCCCTCCACTTT. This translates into CSVEGRIFDRVNSPLHF.

The CDR3 sequence is CASSPRWGGATDTQYF. The CDR3 DNA reads TGTGCCAGCAGCCCCAGGTGGGGAGGGGCCACAGATACGCAGTATTTT. The V gene is TRBV7-2, the J gene TRBJ2-3; 7 bases match TRBD2. V shed 5 bases, J shed 2 bases, and the junction held 10 bases outside the gene matches. There are 16 residues in the CDR3. Germline-derived CDR1 and CDR2 are SGHTA and FQGNSA.

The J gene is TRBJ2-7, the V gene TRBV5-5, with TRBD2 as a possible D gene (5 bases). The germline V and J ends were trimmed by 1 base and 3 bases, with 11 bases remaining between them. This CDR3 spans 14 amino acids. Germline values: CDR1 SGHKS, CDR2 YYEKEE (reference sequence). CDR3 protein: CASSLWTEDYEQYF. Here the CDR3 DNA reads TGTGCCAGCAGCTTGTGGACGGAGGACTACGAGCAGTACTTC.

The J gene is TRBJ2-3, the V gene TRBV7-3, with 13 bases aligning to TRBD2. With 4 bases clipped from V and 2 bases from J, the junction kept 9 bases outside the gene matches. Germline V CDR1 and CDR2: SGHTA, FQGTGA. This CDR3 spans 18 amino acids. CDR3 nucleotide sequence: TGTGCCAGCAGCTCGCTCGGGACTAGCGGGATCCACACAGATACGCAGTATTTT. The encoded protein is CASSSLGTSGIHTDTQYF.

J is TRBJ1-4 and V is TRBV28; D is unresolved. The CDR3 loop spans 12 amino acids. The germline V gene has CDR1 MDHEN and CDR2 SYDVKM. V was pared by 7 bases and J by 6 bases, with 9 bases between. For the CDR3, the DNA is TGTGCCAGCAATACGGGGTATGAAAAACTGTTTTTT. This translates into CASNTGYEKLFF.

This CDR3 is CASSAGVTTGELFF. CDR3 in DNA: TGTGCCAGCTCAGCGGGAGTGACCACCGGGGAGCTGTTTTTT. The chain employs TRBV2 and TRBJ2-2, with 8 bases aligning to TRBD2. The ends lost 8 bases at V and 4 bases at J; junction bases unmatched: 6. The CDR3 covers 14 residues. In germline, CDR1 is SNHLY, CDR2 FYNNEI.

CDR3 bases: TGTGCCAGCAGTCCCACAGGGAAAGTTTCTGCGGCCAAAAACATTCAGTACTTC. Translated: CASSPTGKVSAAKNIQYF. The gene calls are TRBV5-8 and TRBJ2-4, with a weak D call TRBD1 (6 bases). Per the germline V gene, CDR1 is SGHTS and CDR2 is YDEGEE. Between the trimmed V and J ends, which lost 5 bases and 1 base, there was a span of 22 bases. CDR3 length equals 18 residues.

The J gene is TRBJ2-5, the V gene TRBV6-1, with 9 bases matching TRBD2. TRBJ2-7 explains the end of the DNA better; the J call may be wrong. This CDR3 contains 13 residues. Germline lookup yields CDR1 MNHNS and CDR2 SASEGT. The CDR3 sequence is CASGSGSSYEQYF. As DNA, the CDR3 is TGTGCCAGCGGTAGCGGGAGTTCCTACGAGCAGTACTTC.

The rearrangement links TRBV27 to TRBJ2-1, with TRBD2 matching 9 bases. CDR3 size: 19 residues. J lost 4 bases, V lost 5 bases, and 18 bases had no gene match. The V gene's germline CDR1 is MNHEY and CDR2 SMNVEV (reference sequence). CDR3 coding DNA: TGTGCCAGCAGTCCTCGTCCCACGCTAGCGGGACAGAGGTACAATGAGCAGTTCTTC. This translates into CASSPRPTLAGQRYNEQFF.